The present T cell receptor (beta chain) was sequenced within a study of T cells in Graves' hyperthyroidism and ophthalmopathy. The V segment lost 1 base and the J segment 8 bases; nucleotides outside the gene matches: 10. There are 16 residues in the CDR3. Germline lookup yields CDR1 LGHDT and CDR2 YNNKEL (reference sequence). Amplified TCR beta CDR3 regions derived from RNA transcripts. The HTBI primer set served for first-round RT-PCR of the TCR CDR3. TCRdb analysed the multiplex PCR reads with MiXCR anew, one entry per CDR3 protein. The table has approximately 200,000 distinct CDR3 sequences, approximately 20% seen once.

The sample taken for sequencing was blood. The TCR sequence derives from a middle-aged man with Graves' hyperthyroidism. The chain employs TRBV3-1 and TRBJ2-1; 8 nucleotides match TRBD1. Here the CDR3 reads CASSQGFGQGVDEQFF. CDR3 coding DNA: TGTGCCAGCAGCCAAGGCTTCGGACAGGGAGTAGATGAGCAGTTCTTC.